This T cell receptor (beta chain) was profiled in a study of blood T cell repertoires in COVID-19. Study background: Samples representing acute and convalescent COVID-19 were sourced from the United States, Italy and Spain. From T cells, B-cell-depleted T cells, or PBMCs came the material, which was cDNA or gDNA.

The CDR3 is 17 amino acids. Germline lookup yields CDR1 MNHEY and CDR2 SMNVEV (reference sequence). V lost 7 bases, J lost 2 bases, and 14 bases stayed unmatched. This clone has only one observation. Original processing methods: Reference gene primer amplification in the assay estimated nucleated cell counts. Assay used: immunoSEQ multiplex PCR; TCRdb lists only in-frame clones, some missing. V and J calls and clone size come straight from that table; D and trimming were deduced from the DNA. The profile shows roughly 220,000 clones, about three quarters of them singletons. Sequenced input: peripheral blood. The receptor comes from a woman between 65 and 79 years old with acute or convalescent COVID-19. The chain combines TRBV27 with TRBJ2-3, with 8 bases matching TRBD2. CDR3 region: CASTPVSGRDFTDTQYF. The CDR3 nucleotides read TGTGCCAGCACCCCGGTCAGCGGGAGAGATTTCACAGATACGCAGTATTTT.